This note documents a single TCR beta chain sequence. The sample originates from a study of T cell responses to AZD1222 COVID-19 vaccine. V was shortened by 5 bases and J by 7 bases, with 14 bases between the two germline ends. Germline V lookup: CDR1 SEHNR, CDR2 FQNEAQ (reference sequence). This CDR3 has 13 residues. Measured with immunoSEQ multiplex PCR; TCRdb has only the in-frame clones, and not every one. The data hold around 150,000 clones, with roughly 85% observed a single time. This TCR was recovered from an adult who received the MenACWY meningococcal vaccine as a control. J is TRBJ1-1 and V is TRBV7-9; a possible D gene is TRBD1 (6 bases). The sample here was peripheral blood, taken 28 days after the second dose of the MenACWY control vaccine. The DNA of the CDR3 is TGTGCCAGCAGCCAACAGGGATCAGGTGAAGCTTTCTTT. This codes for CASSQQGSGEAFF.